These T cell receptor beta chains were read from a single sample in a study of blood T cell repertoires in COVID-19. Generated by immunoSEQ multiplex PCR, the TCRdb table keeps only in-frame clones and is missing some. Among under 150,000 clones listed, 80% to 85% were seen once. Sample: peripheral blood. These receptors were taken from a human donor in a cohort sampled during active COVID-19. Both conserved end residues are trimmed from each CDR3. A D gene is named only where the DNA matches it firmly. Only some rows state a clone size, as once, few, many or a class for expanded clones.

TRBJ1-5 12 NA NA TRBV30 AWSEWHPNQPQH
TRBJ1-2 11 NA NA TRBV24-1 ATSDGGNYGYT
TRBJ1-1 12 TRBD1 NA TRBV5-1 ASSLEGQSAEAF
TRBJ1-2 12 NA NA TRBV6-2/TRBV6-3 ASSSPVRNYGYT
TRBJ1-1 13 TRBD1 NA TRBV5-1 ASSLALGQDAEAF
TRBJ1-1 13 NA NA TRBV27 ASSSRLGGNTEAF
TRBJ2-3 17 NA NA TRBV5-1 ASSLEPLWNTLGADTQY
TRBJ2-2 12 NA NA TRBV19 ASIRQANTGELF
TRBJ2-1 9 NA NA TRBV30 AWSVQGEQF
TRBJ1-2 12 NA NA TRBV5-1 ASSEDRSSYGYT
TRBJ2-7 13 TRBD1 NA TRBV9 ASSVSGTGGYEQY
TRBJ1-6 12 NA NA TRBV5-1 ASSLAGRNSPLH
TRBJ1-2 10 TRBD1 NA TRBV29-1 SVLQGARGYT
TRBJ2-7 13 TRBD2 NA TRBV7-2 ASSLTSGESYEQY
TRBJ2-4 13 TRBD2 few TRBV10-1 ASSESGLAGNIQY
TRBJ2-7 12 NA NA TRBV27 ASSLSRGGSEQY
TRBJ1-2 12 TRBD1 NA TRBV4-1 ASSRQQGGYGYT
TRBJ2-7 13 NA NA TRBV9 ASSVGSQISYEQY
TRBJ2-7 13 NA NA TRBV19 ASSMGYGLSYEQY
TRBJ2-5 13 TRBD1 NA TRBV2 ASSRNRGQQETQY
TRBJ2-3 12 TRBD2 NA TRBV19 ASRGGGLTDTQY
TRBJ1-1 10 TRBD1 NA TRBV19 ASSIGTVEAF
TRBJ2-4 14 TRBD1 NA TRBV3-1/TRBV3-2 ASSQGGQLAKNIQY
TRBJ2-2 17 TRBD2 few TRBV18 ASSPASGVNLANTGELF
TRBJ1-2 9 NA NA TRBV6-5 AAGANYGYT
TRBJ2-7 10 TRBD1 NA TRBV6-5 ASGRDRYEQY
TRBJ1-5 11 NA NA TRBV28 ASSLVDPLTQH
TRBJ1-4 13 NA NA TRBV10-2 ASSESGATNEKLF
TRBJ1-4 12 NA NA TRBV28 ASSPGLPGEKLF
TRBJ1-2 13 TRBD1 NA TRBV10-3 AISEPDRGFYGYT
TRBJ1-1 11 NA once TRBV5-4 ASSSPPSAEAF
TRBJ2-2 14 TRBD1 NA TRBV5-6 ASSPRDRGITGELF
TRBJ1-4 11 TRBD1 NA TRBV11-2 ASSQGAVEKLF
TRBJ2-3 10 NA NA TRBV11-3 ASSLAGYTQY
TRBJ1-5 14 TRBD1 NA TRBV19 AAQGGREGSNQPQH
TRBJ1-1 12 TRBD1 NA TRBV5-1 ASSLSQGETEAF